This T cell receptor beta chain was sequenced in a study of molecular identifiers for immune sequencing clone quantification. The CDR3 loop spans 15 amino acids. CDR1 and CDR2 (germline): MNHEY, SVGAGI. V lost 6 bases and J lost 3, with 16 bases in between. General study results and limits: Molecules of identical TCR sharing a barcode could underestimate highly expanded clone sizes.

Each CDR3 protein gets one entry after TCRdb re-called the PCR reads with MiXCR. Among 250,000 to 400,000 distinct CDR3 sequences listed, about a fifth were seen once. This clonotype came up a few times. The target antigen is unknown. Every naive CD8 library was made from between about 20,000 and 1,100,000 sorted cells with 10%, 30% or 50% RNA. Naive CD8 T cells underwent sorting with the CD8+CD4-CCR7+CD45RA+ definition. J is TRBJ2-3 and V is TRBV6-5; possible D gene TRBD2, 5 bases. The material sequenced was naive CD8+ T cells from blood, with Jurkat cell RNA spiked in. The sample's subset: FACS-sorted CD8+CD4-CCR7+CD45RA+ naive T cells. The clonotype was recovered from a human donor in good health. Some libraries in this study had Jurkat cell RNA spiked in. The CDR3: CASSSSGSGTDTQYF. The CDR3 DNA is TGTGCCAGCAGCTCGAGCGGATCCGGGACAGATACGCAGTATTTT.